The rows below give T cell receptor beta chains drawn from one sample of a study of cytomegalovirus exposure and HLA in healthy donors. TCRdb's table, derived via immunoSEQ multiplex PCR, lists solely in-frame clones and lacks some. The sample holds around 100,000 clones, approximately 82% seen once. Specimen: PBMCs. These receptors all stem from a man under 40 in good health and CMV-seropositive. Each CDR3 is given with its conserved first and last residue. Only part of the rows carry a size: once, few, many, or a class if the clone is expanded.

V gene,J gene,clone size,CDR3 protein
TRBV5-4,TRBJ2-3,-,CASSWSGPRDTDTQYF
TRBV15,TRBJ1-6,-,CATSREGRVYNSPLHF
TRBV11-2,TRBJ1-6,-,CASSLLGARFSPLHF
TRBV28,TRBJ1-2,-,CASSFGTANYGYTF
TRBV5-6,TRBJ2-1,once,CASSGTGTSGYSYNEQFF
TRBV15,TRBJ2-5,-,CATSRGQGGTQYF
TRBV7-2,TRBJ2-2,-,CASSPPGLAVTGELFF
TRBV6-1,TRBJ2-3,few,CASSDVDSDLLTDTQYF
TRBV9,TRBJ2-5,few,CASSLSLGEETQYF
TRBV29-1,TRBJ2-4,-,CSVREAAKNIQYF
TRBV6-1,TRBJ2-4,once,CASSEGQYRVRRNIQYF
TRBV6-5,TRBJ1-6,-,CASNRQAVYSPLHF
TRBV5-1,TRBJ1-1,-,CASSLEGGTEAFF
TRBV19,TRBJ1-2,-,CASSPLPTGGSGGYTF
TRBV14,TRBJ2-3,few,CASSPGRLADTQYF
TRBV11-2,TRBJ2-3,-,CASRGRRPDTQYF
TRBV30,TRBJ1-2,-,CAWSPGRTVHTF
TRBV5-4,TRBJ2-1,-,CASSPTGGESGDYNEQFF
TRBV4-1,TRBJ1-2,-,CASSQERGAGYGYTF
TRBV28,TRBJ1-1,few,CASSLPTGAGGHTEAFF
TRBV30,TRBJ2-2,-,CAWSLPGELFF
TRBV5-1,TRBJ1-1,-,CASSPSSQGPTEAFF
TRBV28,TRBJ2-3,-,CASTQPRGEGTDTQYF
TRBV30,TRBJ2-7,-,CAWADDRDYEQYF
TRBV7-3,TRBJ2-1,-,CAGSLRGGAYNEQFF
TRBV7-9,TRBJ1-4,-,CASKSNRLGANEKLFF
TRBV28,TRBJ1-2,-,CASEETGKDYGYTF
TRBV2,TRBJ1-2,-,CASSVQGAGYTF
TRBV5-4,TRBJ2-5,-,CASSLGTSYPETQYF
TRBV7-2,TRBJ1-2,-,CASSFTENYGYTF
TRBV30,TRBJ2-7,-,CAWSLPTGPEQYF
TRBV30,TRBJ2-1,-,CAWIKSGRAAYNEQFF